These 30 T cell receptor beta chains were all obtained from the same sample, sequenced in a study of post-analysis software for immune sequencing data. Their antigen targets remain unknown. The TCR beta cDNA libraries carried unique molecular identifiers. TCRdb reprocessed the PCR reads via MiXCR and lists one record per CDR3 protein. Of roughly 570,000 distinct CDR3 sequences listed, about a third are singletons. Points from the study as a whole: Patients had higher frequencies than controls of roughly five TRBV segments, including TRBV5-6, TRBV5-1 and TRBV20-1.

What was sequenced was blood. These receptors were taken from a girl younger than 18 with multiple sclerosis.

This clonotype has a handful of counts. The V and J genes are TRBV6-5 and TRBJ1-4; D is undetermined. Germline loops: CDR1 MNHEY, CDR2 SVGAGI. The V end lost 6 bases, the J end lost 4 bases, and 9 bases lay between the germline ends. This CDR3 has 13 amino acids. The CDR3 sequence is CASRNQVNEKLFF. The CDR3 DNA reads as TGTGCCAGCAGGAACCAGGTTAATGAAAAACTGTTTTTT.

As concerns this clonotype: Likely a read error: the CDR3 ends without its conserved phenylalanine or tryptophan. The chain joins TRBV29-1 to TRBJ2-5; D possibly corresponds to TRBD2 (5 bases). This CDR3 comprises 15 residues. Germline V lookup: CDR1 SQVTM, CDR2 ANQGSEA. V gave up 3 bases and J gave up 3 bases, with 17 bases separating them. In nucleotides, the CDR3 is TGCAGCGTTGATAGTCTAGCCGAAAGAGAAGAGACCCAGTACGTC. Translation gives CSVDSLAEREETQYV.

This clonotype was counted a few times. The chain recombines TRBV6-1 with TRBJ2-5, with 7 nucleotides matching TRBD2. Germline CDR1 MNHNS, CDR2 SASEGT. With V trimmed by 6 bases and J by 5 bases, 9 bases remained unmatched. This CDR3 contains 14 residues. The CDR3: CASRSGLAVETQYF. The DNA for the CDR3 is TGTGCCAGCAGGTCGGGGCTAGCGGTGGAGACCCAGTACTTC.

The table lists this clonotype with many counts. The chain links TRBV4-1 to TRBJ2-7; TRBD2 matches at 13 bases. The CDR3 loop spans 18 amino acids. J lost 3 bases, V lost 0 bases, and 8 bases had no gene match. Germline CDR1 is MGHRA and CDR2 is YSYEKL. This chain's CDR3 is CASSQEKTSGGTSYEQYF. The CDR3 nucleotides are TGCGCCAGCAGCCAAGAGAAGACTAGCGGGGGGACGAGCTACGAGCAGTACTTC.

This clonotype has a handful of counts. The genes are TRBV20-1 and TRBJ2-5, with D unclear. Between the trimmed V and J ends, which lost 4 bases and 2 bases, there was a span of 11 bases. Per germline, CDR1 DFQATT and CDR2 SNEGSKA (reference sequence). The CDR3 contains 13 residues. The CDR3 region is CSATGVPQETQYF. The CDR3 bases are TGCAGTGCTACCGGAGTCCCGCAAGAGACCCAGTACTTC.

This chain connects TRBV3-1 to TRBJ1-3; 7 positions match TRBD1. The CDR3 is made up of 16 amino acids. The V gene end was trimmed by 5 bases and the J gene end by 6 bases; junction bases not matched to a gene: 13. Per germline, CDR1 LGHDT and CDR2 YNNKEL (reference sequence). The CDR3 sequence: CASSFPDREVKNTIYF. CDR3 sequence (DNA): TGTGCCAGCAGCTTCCCTGACAGGGAGGTGAAAAACACCATATATTTT.

The CDR3 protein is CASSWGQVRSYNEQFF. The CDR3 DNA is TGCGCCAGCAGCTGGGGACAGGTGCGCTCCTACAATGAGCAGTTCTTC. This chain uses TRBV5-1 with TRBJ2-1; 8 bases are a match to TRBD1. From germline, CDR1 is SGHRS and CDR2 YFSETQ. CDR3 length: 16 amino acids. The ends lost 3 bases at V and 0 bases at J; junction bases unmatched: 5. The variable domain in full, with the rest retrieved from reference TRBV5-1 and TRBJ2-1, is KAGVTQTPRYLIKTRGQQVTLSCSPISGHRSVSWYQQTPGQGLQFLFEYFSETQRNKGNFPGRFSGRQFSNSRSEMNVSTLELGDSALYLCASSWGQVRSYNEQFFGPGTRLTVL.

The rearrangement links TRBV11-1 to TRBJ2-1, with D perhaps TRBD1 (6 bases). Trimming took off 5 bases at V and 2 bases at J, with 13 bases between the two ends. CDR3 size: 15 residues. In germline, CDR1 is SGHAT, CDR2 FQDESV (reference sequence). CDR3 residues: CASSRRGFPYNEQFF. CDR3 coding DNA: TGTGCCAGCAGCCGCAGGGGTTTTCCCTACAATGAGCAGTTCTTC.

The chain combines TRBV12-3 or TRBV12-4 with TRBJ1-2; possible D gene TRBD1, 5 bases. The CDR3 covers 16 residues. V lost 5 bases and J 7 bases, leaving 23 bases between the germline ends. CDR3 nucleotide sequence: TGTGCCAGCAGTCCCTCGTTTGGGGCAGGTCTTCCTGGCTACACCTTC. Its translation is CASSPSFGAGLPGYTF.

Note on this clonotype: One junction end disagrees with the germline gene, perhaps due to a read error. The V and J genes are TRBV10-3 and TRBJ2-3; tentatively, D is TRBD1 (5 bases). Germline CDR1 reads ENHRY; CDR2 reads SYGVKD. The CDR3 is 13 amino acids. The CDR3 DNA follows: TGTGCCGTCAGTGAGCTGACAGAAGATACGCAGTATTTT. Encoded protein: CAVSELTEDTQYF.

This chain joins TRBV4-1 and TRBJ1-1; D is undetermined. CDR1 and CDR2 from the germline V gene are MGHRA and YSYEKL. V shed 1 base and J shed 5 bases, with 11 bases lying between them. The CDR3 extends over 14 amino acids. The CDR3 loop is CASSQVVRETEAFF. In DNA, the CDR3 is TGCGCCAGCAGCCAAGTAGTTAGGGAGACTGAAGCTTTCTTT.

This chain links TRBV7-2 with TRBJ2-7; TRBD2 might be the D (6 bases). This CDR3 is 16 amino acids long. Trimming left V 6 bases short and J 2 bases short, with 20 bases between. From germline, CDR1 is SGHTA and CDR2 FQGNSA. This CDR3 reads CASSQGGGNLPYEQYF. The DNA of the CDR3 is TGTGCCAGCAGTCAAGGCGGCGGGAACCTCCCCTACGAGCAGTACTTC.

This clonotype has just a few counts. Germline is not matched at one junction end, which may reflect a read error. This rearrangement joins TRBV5-5 to TRBJ2-7; a weak D match, TRBD1 (5 bases). This CDR3 is built from 16 residues. Germline V gives CDR1 SGHKS, CDR2 YYEKEE (reference sequence). CDR3 DNA: TGTGCCGGCAGCAGGATCAGGGATTCCATAGCCTACGAGCAGTACTTC. Translated, it gives CAGSRIRDSIAYEQYF.

This chain joins TRBV20-1 and TRBJ1-1; D possibly corresponds to TRBD1 (6 bases). Between the trimmed V and J ends, which lost 3 bases and 4 bases, there was a span of 12 bases. Germline V CDR1 and CDR2: DFQATT, SNEGSKA (reference sequence). The CDR3 has 13 amino acids. CDR3 nucleotides: TGCAGTGCTAGGAATCTCAGGGGCACTGAAGCTTTCTTT. Translation gives CSARNLRGTEAFF.

This clonotype was detected a few times. V gene TRBV7-6 combines with J gene TRBJ2-7, with 7 nucleotides matching TRBD1. CDR1 and CDR2 from the germline V gene are SGHVS and FNYEAQ. With V trimmed by 5 bases and J by 0 bases, 4 bases remained unmatched. The CDR3 totals 14 residues. Written as DNA, the CDR3 is TGTGCCAGCAGCCGTGGGACAGTCTCCTACGAGCAGTACTTC. It yields the protein CASSRGTVSYEQYF.

This rearrangement joins TRBV20-1 to TRBJ2-1; 9 positions match TRBD2. V was pared by 2 bases and J by 5 bases, with 7 bases of the junction left unmatched. Germline V gene sequence: CDR1 DFQATT, CDR2 SNEGSKA (reference sequence). The CDR3 extends over 15 amino acids. The CDR3 sequence: CSARWASGEHNEQFF. The DNA of the CDR3 is TGCAGTGCTAGATGGGCTAGCGGGGAACACAATGAGCAGTTCTTC.

This clonotype was counted a few times. This chain links TRBV11-2 with TRBJ2-4; D gene ambiguous. This CDR3 comprises 17 residues. V was cut by 6 bases and J by 0 bases, with 18 bases left in between. Germline values: CDR1 SGHAT, CDR2 FQNNGV. The CDR3 DNA follows: TGTGCCAGCAGTTTTTCGGGCTACACGGTAGCCAAAAACATTCAGTACTTC. It codes for CASSFSGYTVAKNIQYF.

This clonotype was picked up a small number of times. V usage is TRBV2 and J usage is TRBJ2-1, with D perhaps assigned TRBD1 or TRBD2 (5 bases each). Looked up from germline, CDR1 is SNHLY and CDR2 is FYNNEI. The CDR3 has 15 residues. Between the trimmed V and J ends, which lost 4 bases and 4 bases, there was a span of 14 bases. The CDR3 bases are TGTGCCAGCAGTGGATCCCGGGACCTATACAATGAGCAGTTCTTC. This translates into CASSGSRDLYNEQFF. The variable domain in full, with the rest retrieved from reference TRBV2 and TRBJ2-1, is EPEVTQTPSHQVTQMGQEVILRCVPISNHLYFYWYRQILGQKVEFLVSFYNNEISEKSEIFDDQFSVERPDGSNFTLKIRSTKLEDSAMYFCASSGSRDLYNEQFFGPGTRLTVL.

The rearrangement joins TRBV20-1 to TRBJ1-6; no clear D gene. The V and J ends lost 6 bases and 0 bases respectively, with 18 bases between them. CDR1 and CDR2 from the germline V gene are DFQATT and SNEGSKA (reference sequence). The CDR3 is 17 amino acids. The CDR3 protein is CSATIHKLPSYNSPLHF. CDR3 nucleotides: TGCAGTGCCACAATACACAAGCTACCCTCCTATAATTCACCCCTCCACTTT.

A few counts support this clonotype. The V and J genes are TRBV20-1 and TRBJ2-1; 9 bases are shared with TRBD2. Germline lookup yields CDR1 DFQATT and CDR2 SNEGSKA (reference sequence). The length of the CDR3 is 12 residues. The CDR3 is CTGGGAYNEQFF. The CDR3 region has the DNA TGCACGGGCGGGGGGGCCTACAATGAGCAGTTCTTC.

The V gene is TRBV7-8, the J gene TRBJ1-2; TRBD1 agrees at 7 bases. Trimming took 5 bases from V and 3 from J; bases not matched to a gene: 6. Germline lookup yields CDR1 SGHVS and CDR2 FQNEAQ. This CDR3 spans 14 amino acids. In DNA, the CDR3 is TGTGCCAGCAGCCAGATAGGGGGCCACTATGGCTACACCTTC. Its translation is CASSQIGGHYGYTF.

The table lists this clonotype with a count of one. The chain combines TRBV12-3 or TRBV12-4 with TRBJ1-1; D gene unclear. Trimming cost V 7 bases and J 5 bases, with 17 bases left between them. The CDR3 covers 14 residues. DNA of the CDR3: TGTGCCAGCACCCTGGACTCATTGCCAACTGAAGCTTTCTTT. This encodes CASTLDSLPTEAFF.

The rearrangement links TRBV28 to TRBJ1-5, with 9 bases aligning to TRBD1. Germline V lookup: CDR1 MDHEN, CDR2 SYDVKM. The length of the CDR3 is 17 residues. The trim removed 6 bases at V and 4 bases at J, leaving 13 bases unmatched. Written as DNA, the CDR3 is TGTGCCAGCAGCCTGGGAGTAGGGGGACAGGGTAATCAGCCCCAGCATTTT. It yields the protein CASSLGVGGQGNQPQHF.

This clonotype was recorded once. This chain links TRBV5-1 with TRBJ1-2, with D perhaps TRBD1 (5 bases). The CDR3 sequence is 12 residues long. Trimming shortened V by 5 bases and J by 3 bases, and 8 bases separated the two germline ends. Germline loops: CDR1 SGHRS, CDR2 YFSETQ. CDR3 nucleotides: TGCGCCAGCAGAGAGACAGACTATGGCTACACCTTC. It codes for CASRETDYGYTF.

This chain links TRBV24-1 with TRBJ2-3; TRBD2 agrees at 14 bases. Per germline, CDR1 KGHDR and CDR2 SFDVKD. The CDR3 covers 19 residues. With 0 bases clipped from V and 6 bases from J, the junction kept 10 bases outside the gene matches. The CDR3 coding sequence is TGTGCCACCAGTGATTTGTTCGGAACGGGACTAGCGGGGGAGGATACGCAGTATTTT. It specifies CATSDLFGTGLAGEDTQYF.

V usage is TRBV14 and J usage is TRBJ2-3; TRBD1 agrees at 7 bases. The CDR3 runs to 14 residues. The V and J ends lost 4 bases and 7 bases, in that order; junction bases with no gene match: 8. Germline V gene lookup returns CDR1 SGHDN and CDR2 FVKESK. For the CDR3, the DNA is TGTGCCAGCAGCCCCGGGACAGCCGGATATACGCAGTATTTT. It is translated as CASSPGTAGYTQYF.

V usage is TRBV5-1 and J usage is TRBJ2-5, with TRBD1 identical over 9 bases. The CDR3 consists of 16 residues. The germline CDR1 and CDR2 sequences are SGHRS and YFSETQ. Trimming at V came to 0 bases and at J to 2 bases, leaving 5 bases not matched to a gene. The CDR3 reads CASSLAGTGIQETQYF. CDR3 coding DNA: TGCGCCAGCAGCTTGGCCGGGACAGGGATTCAAGAGACCCAGTACTTC.

The DNA of the CDR3 is TGTGCCAGCAGCCTCGGACCCGGTACTGGGGAGCTGTTTTTT. Translated, it gives CASSLGPGTGELFF. The chain links TRBV4-2 to TRBJ2-2; unclear D gene. Germline CDR1 reads LGHNA; CDR2 reads YNFKEQ. The CDR3 is 14 amino acids. Deletions cut 4 bases from V and 8 bases from J, with 14 bases between.

DNA for the CDR3: TGCAGTGCCATTAACGACAGGGAAAAAGGAGCTTTCTTT. It codes for CSAINDREKGAFF. The chain recombines TRBV20-1 with TRBJ1-1, with 7 nucleotides matching TRBD1. The V and J ends lost 6 bases and 10 bases, in that order; junction bases with no gene match: 14. This CDR3 has 13 amino acids. Germline CDR1 is DFQATT and CDR2 is SNEGSKA (reference sequence).

This chain joins TRBV6-1 and TRBJ2-7; 10 bases agree with TRBD2. TRBJ2-5 matches the DNA end more closely, so the J call is doubtful. The CDR3 has 20 residues. In germline, CDR1 is MNHNS, CDR2 SASEGT. CDR3 protein: CASTSLSGGASLFVAETQYF. CDR3 nucleotides: TGTGCCAGCACCTCACTCAGCGGGGGGGCCAGTCTTTTCGTTGCAGAGACCCAGTACTTC.